This is a list of T cell receptor beta chains from one sample in a study of blood T cell repertoires in COVID-19. The repertoire was sequenced with immunoSEQ multiplex PCR; TCRdb's copy has only in-frame clones and lacks some. Of approximately 25,000 clones in the sample, around 85% are singletons; the top ten hold approximately 61%. The sample taken for sequencing was peripheral blood. These receptors came from a woman aged 80 or over with acute or convalescent COVID-19. Each CDR3 is given with its conserved first and last residue. The order of the fields is clone size, D gene, V gene, J gene, CDR3 protein, CDR3 DNA. D genes are given only for firm matches. Expanded clones get a size class; other rows say once, few or many, or leave the size out.

>.|TRBD1|TRBV12-3/TRBV12-4|TRBJ1-2
CASSSRQGNGYTF
TGTGCCAGCAGTTCCCGACAGGGGAATGGCTACACCTTC
>few|.|TRBV5-4|TRBJ1-1
CASSSGQNTEAFF
TGTGCCAGCAGTTCCGGACAGAACACTGAAGCTTTCTTT
>.|.|TRBV7-2|TRBJ1-4
CASSSSRQWNEKLFF
TGTGCCAGCAGCTCCTCCCGACAGTGGAACGAAAAACTGTTTTTT
>few|.|TRBV7-3|TRBJ2-7
CASSPAHGDLYEQYF
TGTGCCAGCAGCCCTGCCCACGGGGATCTTTACGAGCAGTACTTC
>.|TRBD1|TRBV19|TRBJ1-2
CASSQGARGYTF
TGTGCCAGTAGTCAGGGGGCGAGGGGCTACACCTTC
>few|TRBD1|TRBV5-1|TRBJ1-2
CASSSRQGAEGYTF
TGCGCCAGCAGCTCTAGACAGGGGGCAGAGGGCTACACCTTC
>.|TRBD1|TRBV2|TRBJ2-2
CASSGQGTGELFF
TGTGCCAGCAGTGGACAGGGGACCGGGGAGCTGTTTTTT
>.|.|TRBV3-1/TRBV3-2|TRBJ1-3
CASSPYLEAGNTIYF
TGTGCCAGCAGCCCTTATTTAGAAGCTGGAAACACCATATATTTT
>few|.|TRBV5-1|TRBJ1-1
CASTGTNSNTEAFF
TGCGCCAGCACGGGGACAAATTCAAACACTGAAGCTTTCTTT
>.|TRBD1|TRBV19|TRBJ1-1
CASSIDGTGPTEAFF
TGTGCCAGTAGTATAGACGGGACAGGGCCCACTGAAGCTTTCTTT
>once|.|TRBV6-5|TRBJ1-5
CASRPGEQPQHF
TGTGCCAGCAGGCCCGGAGAACAGCCCCAGCATTTT